The clone carrying this TCR beta chain came up a few times. Its antigen remains unidentified. This entry comes from a study of blood T cells in healthy people across ages. General study results and limits: Compared with aged donors, long-lived donors showed fewer expanded clones, suggesting selection. Diversity was estimated from one million T cells, and these estimates were considered underestimates.

The ends were cut back, 6 bases at V and 0 bases at J, with 11 bases in the middle. The CDR3 spans 15 residues. CDR1 and CDR2 from the germline V gene are KGHDR and SFDVKD. A J-beta primer mix and a sample-barcoded 5' primer were used in a second PCR of roughly 6 to 12 cycles. TCRdb independently ran MiXCR on the 5' RACE reads; one entry per CDR3 protein. The sample carries 1.5 million to 2 million distinct CDR3 sequences, roughly 32% recorded once. This clonotype was obtained from a woman aged 25-40 years in good health. V gene TRBV24-1 combines with J gene TRBJ1-5; possibly TRBD1 for D (6 bases). Sequencing was performed on blood. This chain's CDR3 is CATSPGQISNQPQHF. CDR3 nucleotides: TGTGCCACCAGTCCCGGACAGATTAGCAATCAGCCCCAGCATTTT.